This passage covers 27 T cell receptor beta chains from one sample sequenced in a study of PD-L1 blockade in urothelial cancer. The method was immunoSEQ multiplex PCR; TCRdb's version includes in-frame clones alone and lacks a portion of them. The sample contains 70,000 or so clones, 70% to 90% of which appear only once. Sequenced here: PBMCs, sampled around atezolizumab (anti-PD-L1) treatment. These receptors came from a man between 60 and 70 years old with urothelial cancer.

The chain combines TRBV29-1 with TRBJ1-2; TRBD1 agrees at 8 bases. The CDR3 is 18 amino acids. Trimming cost V 3 bases and J 4 bases; bases outside gene matches: 19. In germline, CDR1 is SQVTM, CDR2 ANQGSEA. In nucleotides, the CDR3 is TGCAGCGTTGAGGGTCCGGGGTTATCTGACAGGGGAGGCTATGGCTACACCTTC. This codes for CSVEGPGLSDRGGYGYTF. The variable domain in full, completed from reference TRBV29-1 and TRBJ1-2, reads SAVISQKPSRDICQRGTSLTIQCQVDSQVTMMFWYRQQPGQSLTLIATANQGSEATYESGFVIDKFPISRPNLTFSTLTVSNMSPEDSSIYLCSVEGPGLSDRGGYGYTFGSGTRLTVV.

The rearrangement joins TRBV10-3 to TRBJ1-2, with a possible D match to TRBD1 (6 bases). This CDR3 has 12 residues. V dropped 4 bases and J dropped 8 bases, with 11 bases sitting between them. Germline CDR1 is ENHRY and CDR2 is SYGVKD. The CDR3 spells CAISAGVIGYTF. The DNA of the CDR3 is TGTGCCATCAGTGCAGGGGTGATCGGCTACACCTTC.

The rearrangement links TRBV9 to TRBJ2-1; D not resolved. This CDR3 has 12 residues. V shed 4 bases and J shed 8 bases, with 10 bases lying between them. From germline, CDR1 is SGDLS and CDR2 YYNGEE. CDR3 loop: CASSTLVDEQFF. The CDR3 DNA is TGTGCCAGCAGCACTCTGGTGGATGAGCAGTTCTTC. Looking up the rest from reference TRBV9 and TRBJ2-1 gives the full variable domain: DSGVTQTPKHLITATGQRVTLRCSPRSGDLSVYWYQQSLDQGLQFLIQYYNGEERAKGNILERFSAQQFPDLHSELNLSSLELGDSALYFCASSTLVDEQFFGPGTRLTVL.

The chain recombines TRBV5-1 with TRBJ2-5; D possibly corresponds to TRBD1 (6 bases). This CDR3 contains 15 residues. V shed 0 bases and J shed 3 bases, with 12 bases lying between them. CDR1 is SGHRS, CDR2 YFSETQ, per germline. CDR3 amino acids: CASSLAFTGKETQYF. In nucleotides, the CDR3 is TGCGCCAGCAGCTTGGCCTTCACAGGGAAAGAGACCCAGTACTTC.

V and J are TRBV5-4 and TRBJ1-1; D perhaps matches TRBD1 (5 bases). The CDR3 sequence is 17 residues long. Trimming pared 0 bases from V and 0 bases from J, leaving 15 bases between. Germline CDR1 reads SGHNT; CDR2 reads YYREEE (reference sequence). This chain's CDR3 is CASSLASRQGMNTEAFF. The CDR3 coding sequence is TGTGCCAGCAGCTTGGCCTCAAGGCAGGGTATGAACACTGAAGCTTTCTTT.

This clone has just one count. The chain has TRBV10-3 and TRBJ2-6; 7 bases align to TRBD1. The CDR3 consists of 16 residues. In germline, CDR1 is ENHRY, CDR2 SYGVKD. V dropped 10 bases and J dropped 3; count of bases not matched to a gene: 12. The chain's CDR3 is CATTTPTGVGANVLTF. CDR3 DNA sequence: TGTGCCACCACAACACCCACAGGGGTTGGGGCCAACGTCCTGACTTTC.

The J gene is TRBJ1-5, the V gene TRBV6-6; D unclear. V was cut by 7 bases and J by 4 bases, with 17 bases left in between. The germline V gene encodes CDR1 MNHNY and CDR2 SVGAGI (reference sequence). The CDR3 consists of 15 residues. Here the CDR3 reads CASKAWGVGNQPQHF. The CDR3 coding sequence is TGTGCCAGCAAAGCCTGGGGAGTAGGAAATCAGCCCCAGCATTTT.

V and J are TRBV5-4 and TRBJ2-7; tentatively, D is TRBD2 (6 bases). CDR3 length: 15 residues. Germline V lookup: CDR1 SGHNT, CDR2 YYREEE (reference sequence). V lost 0 bases and J 2 bases, leaving 12 bases between the germline ends. The CDR3 loop is CASSLASAIPYEQYF. The CDR3, as DNA: TGTGCCAGCAGCTTGGCTAGCGCAATACCCTACGAGCAGTACTTC.

The count of this clone is one. This sequence joins TRBV19 and TRBJ1-1; D may be TRBD1 (5 bases). Trimming removed 3 bases from V and 7 bases from J, with 9 bases in between. The germline gives CDR1 LNHDA, CDR2 SQIVND (reference sequence). There are 12 residues in the CDR3. CDR3 in amino acids: CASSMGRVEAFF. CDR3 sequence (DNA): TGTGCCAGTAGTATGGGCAGGGTTGAAGCTTTCTTT.

This clone appeared a few times. The J gene is TRBJ1-1, the V gene TRBV30; 7 bases are shared with TRBD1. This CDR3 has 15 residues. V gave up 3 bases and J gave up 11 bases; unmatched junction bases: 18. CDR1 GTSNPN and CDR2 SVGIG come from the germline V gene (reference sequence). CDR3 DNA sequence: TGTGCCTGGAGACATCCCGGGACAGCCGGTCAGATCGCTTTCTTT. Protein: CAWRHPGTAGQIAFF.

The V gene is TRBV10-3, the J gene TRBJ1-4; TRBD1 matches at 8 bases. The CDR3 has 14 residues. The V and J ends lost 6 bases and 8 bases, in that order; junction bases with no gene match: 8. CDR1 and CDR2 from the germline V gene are ENHRY and SYGVKD. The CDR3 coding sequence is TGTGCCATCAGCGACAGGGGTAATAACGAAAAACTGTTTTTT. Its protein product is CAISDRGNNEKLFF.

The V and J genes are TRBV18 and TRBJ2-7; 9 bases are a match to TRBD2. Germline assignment: CDR1 KGHSH and CDR2 LQKENI. The CDR3 is made up of 15 amino acids. V lost 4 bases, J lost 5 bases, and 9 bases stayed unmatched. In DNA form, the CDR3 reads TGTGCCAGCTCACAGACCCCTCAGCGGGAGGACGAGCAGTACTTC. As protein: CASSQTPQREDEQYF.

The chain uses TRBV6-1 and TRBJ2-4; TRBD2 matches at 7 bases. Germline lookup yields CDR1 MNHNS and CDR2 SASEGT. V lost 8 bases, J lost 0 bases, and 4 bases stayed unmatched. The CDR3 runs to 14 residues. CDR3 in amino acids: CASRGEIAKNIQYF. Written as DNA, the CDR3 is TGTGCCAGCCGGGGGGAGATAGCCAAAAACATTCAGTACTTC.

DNA of the CDR3: TGTGCCAGCCAGACGAGCGGGAGCACAGATACGCAGTATTTT. It encodes CASQTSGSTDTQYF. The chain is built from TRBV7-2 and TRBJ2-3; D possibly corresponds to TRBD2 (6 bases). Trimming left V 8 bases short and J 0 bases short, with 12 bases between. Germline V gene lookup returns CDR1 SGHTA and CDR2 FQGNSA. The CDR3 totals 14 residues. The variable domain in full, completed from reference TRBV7-2 and TRBJ2-3, reads GAGVSQSPSNKVTEKGKDVELRCDPISGHTALYWYRQSLGQGLEFLIYFQGNSAPDKSGLPSDRFSAERTGGSVSTLTIQRTQQEDSAVYLCASQTSGSTDTQYFGPGTRLTVL.

This chain links TRBV28 with TRBJ2-2; the match to TRBD2 covers 11 bases. Germline CDR1 MDHEN, CDR2 SYDVKM. This CDR3 comprises 17 residues. Trimming at V came to 5 bases and at J to 2 bases, leaving 7 bases not matched to a gene. The CDR3 region has the DNA TGTGCCAGCAGTGCATCGGGACTAGCGGCAAACACCGGGGAGCTGTTTTTT. Its translation: CASSASGLAANTGELFF.

This chain connects TRBV29-1 to TRBJ2-1, with 11 positions matching TRBD2. The CDR3 length is 17 residues. The J segment lost 4 bases and the V segment lost 1 base, leaving 9 bases of the junction unmatched. Germline V gives CDR1 SQVTM, CDR2 ANQGSEA. The CDR3 here is CSVEGLAGMGIYNEQFF. The CDR3 nucleotides read TGCAGCGTTGAAGGACTAGCGGGAATGGGGATTTACAATGAGCAGTTCTTC.

The J gene is TRBJ1-1, the V gene TRBV28; TRBD1 agrees at 11 bases. The germline CDR1 and CDR2 sequences are MDHEN and SYDVKM. With V trimmed by 8 bases and J by 4 bases, 6 bases remained unmatched. This CDR3 is 14 amino acids long. The CDR3 coding sequence is TGTGCCAGCGGGGACAGGGGGTTAGTCACTGAAGCTTTCTTT. This encodes CASGDRGLVTEAFF.

In its sample, this clone was seen once. The genes are TRBV27 and TRBJ1-4; a weak D match, TRBD1 (6 bases). CDR1 MNHEY and CDR2 SMNVEV come from the germline V gene (reference sequence). Trimming took 5 bases from V and 8 from J, leaving 18 bases between them. This CDR3 comprises 15 residues. The CDR3 sequence is CASSLYRDRWEKLFF. The CDR3 nucleotides read TGTGCCAGCAGTCTCTACAGGGATAGGTGGGAAAAACTGTTTTTT.

The CDR3 coding sequence is TGTGCTAGTGGTCCGGGGGGACCGAACACTGAAGCTTTCTTT. Its translation: CASGPGGPNTEAFF. This chain links TRBV12-5 with TRBJ1-1, with D maybe TRBD1 (5 bases). Germline CDR1 LGHNT, CDR2 FRNRAP. V was pared by 5 bases and J by 1 base, with 11 bases between. The CDR3 runs 14 residues.

V is TRBV10-3 and J is TRBJ2-1, with 7 bases matching TRBD2. J was trimmed by 0 bases and V by 4 bases; bases with no gene match: 6. The CDR3 contains 16 residues. The germline V gene encodes CDR1 ENHRY and CDR2 SYGVKD. CDR3 amino acids: CAISGLSGASYNEQFF. CDR3 coding DNA: TGTGCCATCAGTGGCCTAAGCGGGGCCTCCTACAATGAGCAGTTCTTC.

The rearrangement uses TRBV6-6 and TRBJ1-2; 8 bases agree with TRBD1. The V and J ends lost 2 bases and 2 bases, in that order; junction bases with no gene match: 1. The CDR3 covers 14 residues. The V gene's germline CDR1 is MNHNY and CDR2 SVGAGI (reference sequence). The CDR3 loop reads CASSYRQGNYGYTF. The CDR3 coding sequence is TGTGCCAGCAGTTACCGACAGGGGAACTATGGCTACACCTTC.

V usage is TRBV19 and J usage is TRBJ2-5; TRBD1 aligns across 7 bases. Germline V gives CDR1 LNHDA, CDR2 SQIVND (reference sequence). The CDR3 totals 16 residues. Losses at the gene ends were 3 bases for V and 6 bases for J; bases not matched to a gene: 13. The CDR3 DNA sequence: TGTGCCAGTAGTATCTCGGGACAGCAAATTTGGAAGACCCAGTACTTC. Translation: CASSISGQQIWKTQYF.

This sequence joins TRBV5-8 and TRBJ1-5; D is unresolved. Germline V lookup: CDR1 SGHTS, CDR2 YDEGEE. The CDR3 has 16 amino acids. V lost 1 base to trimming and J lost 0 bases, with 11 bases between them. CDR3 protein: CASSLWSEYSNQPQHF. Here the CDR3 DNA reads TGTGCCAGCAGCTTGTGGTCCGAGTATAGCAATCAGCCCCAGCATTTT.

CDR3 DNA: TGTGCCAGCAGGAACTCCGGGACAGGGTATGGCTACACCTTC. As protein: CASRNSGTGYGYTF. The rearrangement links TRBV28 to TRBJ1-2; 9 bases align to TRBD1. V was clipped by 6 bases and J by 5 bases; unmatched bases: 7. The CDR3 is 14 residues long. CDR1 and CDR2 (germline): MDHEN, SYDVKM.

This clone was detected only once. J is TRBJ1-5 and V is TRBV19; D gene uncertain. Trimming left V 5 bases short and J 7 bases short, with 24 bases between. Germline V gene lookup returns CDR1 LNHDA and CDR2 SQIVND (reference sequence). This CDR3 contains 17 residues. CDR3 nucleotide sequence: TGTGCCAGTAGTGTAGGTTCCGCGGTTGGTACTCGGCAGCCCCAGCATTTT. It is translated as CASSVGSAVGTRQPQHF.

V is TRBV4-1 and J is TRBJ2-7, with 10 bases fitting TRBD1. CDR3 size: 15 residues. The V gene end was trimmed by 5 bases and the J gene end by 2 bases; junction bases not matched to a gene: 6. CDR1 and CDR2 from the germline V gene are MGHRA and YSYEKL. CDR3 region: CASSVADRGTYEQYF. For the CDR3, the DNA is TGCGCCAGCAGCGTGGCGGACAGGGGGACCTACGAGCAGTACTTC.

V and J are TRBV5-1 and TRBJ2-5, with 7 bases lining up with TRBD2. Per the germline V gene, CDR1 is SGHRS and CDR2 is YFSETQ. With 5 bases clipped from V and 2 bases from J, the junction kept 3 bases outside the gene matches. CDR3 size: 13 residues. CDR3 region: CASRIGRQETQYF. DNA of the CDR3: TGCGCCAGCAGGATCGGGAGGCAAGAGACCCAGTACTTC.